This T cell receptor beta chain was documented in a study of cytomegalovirus exposure and HLA in healthy donors. Germline CDR1 is LGHNA and CDR2 is YNFKEQ. V was clipped by 4 bases and J by 7 bases, with 20 bases between them. CDR3 size: 15 residues. PCR was performed using 60 Vbeta and 13 Jbeta primers. Generated by immunoSEQ multiplex PCR, the TCRdb table keeps only in-frame clones and is missing some. The data contain 100,000 to 120,000 clones, approximately 79% of them singletons. It was healthy bone marrow donors who served as donors. The sequence came from a man in his thirties or forties in good health and CMV-seropositive. The sequencing sample was made of PBMCs. The J gene is TRBJ2-7, the V gene TRBV4-2, with D perhaps matching TRBD1 (5 bases). The DNA of the CDR3 is TGTGCCAGCAGCCCCCTCTCCGACCTTTCAGGGGAGCAGTACTTC. Translated, it gives CASSPLSDLSGEQYF.